This is a list of T cell receptor beta chains from one sample in a study of blood T cells in healthy people across ages. TCRdb ran MiXCR on the 5' RACE reads and lists one entry per CDR3 protein. The sample consists of approximately 880,000 distinct CDR3 sequences, roughly 48% of them appearing once. Sequencing was done on a sample of blood. These receptors were collected from a man between 25 and 39 years old in good health. CDR3s leave out the opening cysteine and the closing phenylalanine or tryptophan. Fields, in order: V gene, J gene, CDR3 protein.

>TRBV29-1|TRBJ2-7
SALTGGYEQY
>TRBV7-6|TRBJ1-5
ASRPVWFQPQH
>TRBV7-2|TRBJ2-1
ASSARTGGLDEQF
>TRBV6-1|TRBJ2-3
ASSDPASGTDTQY
>TRBV20-1|NA
SARDPGGANEQY
>TRBV3-1|TRBJ2-1
ASSLRGPQYNEQF
>TRBV12-3/TRBV12-4|TRBJ1-2
ASSFAGEGYGYT
>TRBV12-3/TRBV12-4|TRBJ2-1
ASSGFSNNEQF
>TRBV7-8|TRBJ1-2
ASSLLETGGYGYT
>TRBV27|TRBJ2-1
ATNKPGQGANEQF
>TRBV7-2|TRBJ2-5
ASSLSVSVRETQY
>TRBV9|TRBJ2-5
ASSVSAGTSSGTQY
>TRBV3-1|TRBJ1-5
TSSPGTGWSQPQH
>TRBV3-1|TRBJ2-5
ASSQERLTGANNEQY
>TRBV7-2|TRBJ2-5
ASSVVWGETQY
>TRBV7-2|TRBJ2-1
ASSLDGGGALDEQF
>TRBV4-1|TRBJ1-5
ASSPGGGNNQPQH
>TRBV3-1|TRBJ2-4
ASSPIGGGLAKNIQY
>TRBV2|TRBJ1-1
ASSAGALNTEAF
>TRBV28|TRBJ2-7
ASSLFVGQRHEQY
>TRBV28|TRBJ1-4
ASRGGATNEKLF
>TRBV6-2/TRBV6-3|NA
ASNRGSIEETQY
>TRBV29-1|TRBJ2-1
SAKQRLAEYNEQF
>TRBV6-5|TRBJ1-2
ASSRGRQYGYT
>TRBV20-1|TRBJ2-2
SAKGSSGTGELF
>TRBV20-1|TRBJ2-1
SATDYYNEQF
>TRBV11-1|TRBJ1-6
ASSRGETYNSPLH
>TRBV27|TRBJ2-7
ASSPTDRDEQY
>TRBV4-2|TRBJ2-3
ASSQEPSGGPFTDTQY
>TRBV10-3|TRBJ2-3
AISPAGVTSGVRGDTQY
>TRBV4-1|TRBJ2-4
ASSRVTSGGPKY
>TRBV20-1|TRBJ2-7
SASALKGMGDEQY
>TRBV12-3/TRBV12-4|TRBJ1-2
ASSLRTGLRDGYT
>TRBV5-5|TRBJ1-1
ASSLRGTPDTEAF
>TRBV18|TRBJ1-2
ASSLSETEGDGYT